These 7 T cell receptor beta chains were all obtained from the same sample, sequenced in a study of blood T cell repertoires in COVID-19 (dated by TCRdb to the early 2020s). The library was obtained by the immunoSEQ multiplex PCR assay. This is the immuneACCESS table as TCRdb keeps it, with only in-frame sequences that have V and J called. A part of the clones is gone; compared with another copy, unresolved V genes explain less than half, and the rest is unexplained. The table for this sample lists approximately 190,000 clones; around four fifths of them were counted only once. Clones ranked in the top ten supply roughly 14% of the sample. Sequencing input: peripheral blood. These receptors were obtained from a man younger than 45 with active or convalescent COVID-19.

The CDR3 DNA sequence: TGTGCCAGCAGTGTTTCGGGGGGCGTGAAGCATACGCAGTATTTT. Translating it yields CASSVSGGVKHTQYF. The genes are TRBV11-2 and TRBJ2-3; weak D call: TRBD2 (7 bases). This CDR3 spans 15 amino acids. V was shortened by 6 bases and J by 7 bases, with 20 bases between the two germline ends. Germline V gene lookup returns CDR1 SGHAT and CDR2 FQNNGV. The entire variable domain, with the rest obtained from reference TRBV11-2 and TRBJ2-3, is as follows: EAGVAQSPRYKIIEKRQSVAFWCNPISGHATLYWYQQILGQGPKLLIQFQNNGVVDDSQLPKDRFSAERLKGVDSTLKIQPAKLEDSAVYLCASSVSGGVKHTQYFGPGTRLTVL.

V usage is TRBV24-1 and J usage is TRBJ2-2; tentatively, D is TRBD1 (5 bases). V shed 1 base and J shed 6 bases, with 8 bases lying between them. The CDR3 runs 14 residues. Germline V gene data show CDR1 as KGHDR and CDR2 as SFDVKD. This CDR3 reads CATSDLGDAGELFF. CDR3 nucleotides: TGTGCCACCAGTGATTTAGGGGATGCCGGGGAGCTGTTTTTT.

With regard to this clone: This could be a read error, since a much larger clone is one nucleotide away. The V call is TRBV28, the J call TRBJ1-5; 7 positions agree with TRBD1. V shed 6 bases and J 1 base; nucleotides not matched to a gene: 3. This CDR3 is built from 14 residues. Per germline, CDR1 MDHEN and CDR2 SYDVKM. The CDR3 loop is CASSPGGSNQPQHF. The CDR3 nucleotides read TGTGCCAGCAGCCCAGGGGGGAGCAATCAGCCCCAGCATTTT. Looking up the rest from reference TRBV28 and TRBJ1-5 gives the full variable domain: DVKVTQSSRYLVKRTGEKVFLECVQDMDHENMFWYRQDPGLGLRLIYFSYDVKMKEKGDIPEGYSVSREKKERFSLILESASTNQTSMYLCASSPGGSNQPQHFGDGTRLSIL.

V and J are TRBV5-4 and TRBJ1-1; D is undetermined. The CDR3 contains 13 residues. The ends were cut back, 4 bases at V and 13 bases at J, with 20 bases in the middle. CDR1 and CDR2 (germline): SGHNT, YYREEE (reference sequence). The CDR3 protein is CASSGPRSDYRFF. The CDR3 nucleotides are TGTGCCAGCAGCGGGCCCAGGAGCGACTACCGTTTCTTT.

The chain carries TRBV30 and TRBJ2-6; 11 nucleotides line up with TRBD1. Germline CDR1 GTSNPN, CDR2 SVGIG (reference sequence). The CDR3 has 15 residues. J lost 0 bases, V lost 7 bases, and 2 bases had no gene match. DNA of the CDR3: TGTGCCTTAGGGACAGGGGGCTCTGGGGCCAACGTCCTGACTTTC. Translation: CALGTGGSGANVLTF. Full variable domain (remainder filled in from reference TRBV30 and TRBJ2-6): SQTIHQWPATLVQPVGSPLSLECTVEGTSNPNLYWYRQAAGRGLQLLFYSVGIGQISSEVPQNLSASRPQDRQFILSSKKLLLSDSGFYLCALGTGGSGANVLTFGAGSRLTVL.

The CDR3 sequence is CASTRTGGTEAFF. As DNA, the CDR3 is TGTGCCAGTACCCGGACAGGGGGCACTGAAGCTTTCTTT. V gene TRBV19 combines with J gene TRBJ1-1; the match to TRBD1 covers 10 bases. J lost 4 bases, V lost 7 bases, and 3 bases had no gene match. The CDR3 sequence is 13 residues long. Germline assignment: CDR1 LNHDA and CDR2 SQIVND (reference sequence).

The CDR3 spells CASSQNRAEQFF. The CDR3 nucleotides are TGTGCCAGCAGCCAAAACAGGGCGGAGCAGTTCTTC. V and J are TRBV14 and TRBJ2-1, with D maybe TRBD1 (6 bases). Germline CDR1 and CDR2: SGHDN and FVKESK. V was pared by 2 bases and J by 10 bases, with 9 bases between. CDR3 size: 12 residues.